This T cell receptor (beta chain) emerged from a study of T cells in narcolepsy. Sequenced by immunoSEQ multiplex PCR; TCRdb stores in-frame clones only, minus some. This sample has about 33,000 clones, with under 90% found just once. Per germline, CDR1 LNHDA and CDR2 SQIVND (reference sequence). V lost 5 bases, J lost 3 bases, and 13 bases lay in between. This CDR3 has 15 residues. The chain recombines TRBV19 with TRBJ1-4; no reliable D call. This clonotype was sampled from a human donor with narcolepsy. The sample comprised CD45RA- memory CD4+ T cells from PBMCs. This chain's CDR3 is CASSPGSTSNEKLFF. The CDR3, as DNA: TGTGCCAGTAGTCCCGGGTCCACCTCTAATGAAAAACTGTTTTTT.